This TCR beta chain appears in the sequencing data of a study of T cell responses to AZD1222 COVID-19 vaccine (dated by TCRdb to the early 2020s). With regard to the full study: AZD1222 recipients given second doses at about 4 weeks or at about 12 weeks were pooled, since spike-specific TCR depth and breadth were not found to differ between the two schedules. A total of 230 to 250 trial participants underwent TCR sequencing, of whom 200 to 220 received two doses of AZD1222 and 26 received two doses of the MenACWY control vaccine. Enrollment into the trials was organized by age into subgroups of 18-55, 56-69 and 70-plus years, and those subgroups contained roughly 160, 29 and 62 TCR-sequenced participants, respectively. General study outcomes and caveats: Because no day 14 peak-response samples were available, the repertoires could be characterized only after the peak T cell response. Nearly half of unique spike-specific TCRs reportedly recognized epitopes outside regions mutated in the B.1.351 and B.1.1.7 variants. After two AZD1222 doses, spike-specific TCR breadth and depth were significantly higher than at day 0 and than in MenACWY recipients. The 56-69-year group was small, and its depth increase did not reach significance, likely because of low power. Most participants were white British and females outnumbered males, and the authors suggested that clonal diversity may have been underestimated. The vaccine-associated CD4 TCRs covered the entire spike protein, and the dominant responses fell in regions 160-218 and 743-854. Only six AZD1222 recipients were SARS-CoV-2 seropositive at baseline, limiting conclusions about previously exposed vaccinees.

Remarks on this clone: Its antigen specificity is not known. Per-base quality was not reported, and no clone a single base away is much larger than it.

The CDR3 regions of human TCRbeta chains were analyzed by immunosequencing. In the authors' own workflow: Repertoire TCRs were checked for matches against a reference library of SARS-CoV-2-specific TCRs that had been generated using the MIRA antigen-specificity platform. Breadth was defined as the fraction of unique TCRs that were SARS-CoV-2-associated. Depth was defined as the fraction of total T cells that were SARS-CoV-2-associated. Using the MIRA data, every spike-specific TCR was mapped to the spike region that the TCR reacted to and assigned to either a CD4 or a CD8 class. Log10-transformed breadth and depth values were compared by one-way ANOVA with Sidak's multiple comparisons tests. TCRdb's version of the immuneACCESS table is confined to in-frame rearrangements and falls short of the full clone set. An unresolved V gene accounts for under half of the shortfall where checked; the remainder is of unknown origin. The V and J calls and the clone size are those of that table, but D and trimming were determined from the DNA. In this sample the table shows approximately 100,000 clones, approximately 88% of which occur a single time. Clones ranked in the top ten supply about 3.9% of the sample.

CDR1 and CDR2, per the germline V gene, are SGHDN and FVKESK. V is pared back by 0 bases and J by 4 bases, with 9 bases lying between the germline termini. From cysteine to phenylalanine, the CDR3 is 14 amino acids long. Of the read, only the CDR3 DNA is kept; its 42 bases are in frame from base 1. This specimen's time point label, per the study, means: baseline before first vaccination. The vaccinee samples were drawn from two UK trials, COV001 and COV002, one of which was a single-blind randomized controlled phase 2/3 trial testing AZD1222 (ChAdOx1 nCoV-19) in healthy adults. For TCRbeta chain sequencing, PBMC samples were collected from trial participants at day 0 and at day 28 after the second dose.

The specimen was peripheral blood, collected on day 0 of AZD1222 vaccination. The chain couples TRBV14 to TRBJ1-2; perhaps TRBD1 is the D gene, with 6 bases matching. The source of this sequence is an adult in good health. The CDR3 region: CASSQELGAYGYTF. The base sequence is TGTGCCAGCAGCCAAGAGTTGGGGGCCTATGGCTACACCTTC.